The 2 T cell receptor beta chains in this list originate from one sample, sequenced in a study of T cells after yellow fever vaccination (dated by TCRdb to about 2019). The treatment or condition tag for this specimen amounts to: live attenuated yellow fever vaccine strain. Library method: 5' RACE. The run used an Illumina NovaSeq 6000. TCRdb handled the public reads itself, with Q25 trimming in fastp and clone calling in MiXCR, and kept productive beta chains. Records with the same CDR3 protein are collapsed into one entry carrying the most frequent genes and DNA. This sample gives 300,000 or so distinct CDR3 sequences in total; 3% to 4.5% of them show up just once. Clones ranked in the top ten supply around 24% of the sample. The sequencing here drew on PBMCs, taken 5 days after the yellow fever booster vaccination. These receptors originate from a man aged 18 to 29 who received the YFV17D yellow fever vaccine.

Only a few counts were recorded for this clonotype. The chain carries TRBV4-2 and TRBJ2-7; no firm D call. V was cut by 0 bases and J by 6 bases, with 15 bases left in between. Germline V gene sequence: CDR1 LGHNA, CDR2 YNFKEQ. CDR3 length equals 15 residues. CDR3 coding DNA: TGTGCCAGCAGCCAAGATCGGTTAGGGAAAGGCGAGCAGTACTTC. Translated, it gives CASSQDRLGKGEQYF.

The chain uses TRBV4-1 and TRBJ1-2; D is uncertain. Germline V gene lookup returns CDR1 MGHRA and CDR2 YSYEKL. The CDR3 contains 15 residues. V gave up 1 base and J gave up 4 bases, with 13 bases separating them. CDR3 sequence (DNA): TGCGCCAGCAGCCAAGGTGACATCCCCCTCTATGGCTACACCTTC. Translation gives CASSQGDIPLYGYTF.